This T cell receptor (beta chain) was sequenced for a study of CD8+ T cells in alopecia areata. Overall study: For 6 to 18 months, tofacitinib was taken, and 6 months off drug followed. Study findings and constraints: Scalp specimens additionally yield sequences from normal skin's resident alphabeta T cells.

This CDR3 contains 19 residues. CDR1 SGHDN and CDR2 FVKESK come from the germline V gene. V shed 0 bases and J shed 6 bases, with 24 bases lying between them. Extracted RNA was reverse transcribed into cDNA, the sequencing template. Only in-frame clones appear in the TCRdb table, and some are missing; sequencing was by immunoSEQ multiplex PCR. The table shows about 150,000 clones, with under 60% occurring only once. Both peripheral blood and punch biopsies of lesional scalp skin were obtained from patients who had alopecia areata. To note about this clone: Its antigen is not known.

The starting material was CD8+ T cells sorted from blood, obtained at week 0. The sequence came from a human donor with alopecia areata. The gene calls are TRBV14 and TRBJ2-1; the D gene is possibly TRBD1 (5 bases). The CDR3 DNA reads TGTGCCAGCAGCCAAGATTCCCTTATGGCAGAAGTAAGGGGCAATGAGCAGTTCTTC. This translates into CASSQDSLMAEVRGNEQFF.